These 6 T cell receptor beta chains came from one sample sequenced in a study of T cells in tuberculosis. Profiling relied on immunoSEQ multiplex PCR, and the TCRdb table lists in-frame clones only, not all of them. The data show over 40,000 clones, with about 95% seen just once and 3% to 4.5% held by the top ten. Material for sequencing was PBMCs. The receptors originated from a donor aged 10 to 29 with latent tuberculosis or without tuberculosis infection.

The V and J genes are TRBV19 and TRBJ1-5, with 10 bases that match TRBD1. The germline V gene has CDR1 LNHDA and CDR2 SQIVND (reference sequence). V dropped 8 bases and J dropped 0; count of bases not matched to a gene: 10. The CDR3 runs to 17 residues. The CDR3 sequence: CASRGIDRGLSNQPQHF. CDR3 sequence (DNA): TGTGCCAGTCGAGGAATTGACAGGGGGCTTAGCAATCAGCCCCAGCATTTT.

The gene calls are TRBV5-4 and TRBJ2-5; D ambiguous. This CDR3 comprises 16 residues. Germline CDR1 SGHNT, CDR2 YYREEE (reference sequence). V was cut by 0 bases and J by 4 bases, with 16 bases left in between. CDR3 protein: CASSLGGSPTGETQYF. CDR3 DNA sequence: TGTGCCAGCAGCTTGGGAGGTAGCCCCACGGGAGAGACCCAGTACTTC.

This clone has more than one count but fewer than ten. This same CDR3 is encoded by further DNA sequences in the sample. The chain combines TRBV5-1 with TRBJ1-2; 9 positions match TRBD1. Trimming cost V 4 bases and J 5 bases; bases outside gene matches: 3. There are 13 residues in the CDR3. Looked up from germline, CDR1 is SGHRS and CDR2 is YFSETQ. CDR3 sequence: CASSTQGAYGYTF. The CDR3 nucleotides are TGCGCCAGCAGCACACAGGGGGCGTATGGCTACACCTTC.

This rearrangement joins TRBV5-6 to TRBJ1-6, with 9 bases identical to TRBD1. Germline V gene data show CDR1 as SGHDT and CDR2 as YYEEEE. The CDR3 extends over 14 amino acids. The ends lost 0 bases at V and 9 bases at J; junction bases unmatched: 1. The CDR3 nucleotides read TGTGCCAGCAGCTTGGGACAGGGGGGTTCACCCCTCCACTTT. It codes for CASSLGQGGSPLHF. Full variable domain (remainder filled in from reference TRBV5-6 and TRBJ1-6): DAGVTQSPTHLIKTRGQQVTLRCSPKSGHDTVSWYQQALGQGPQFIFQYYEEEERQRGNFPDRFSGHQFPNYSSELNVNALLLGDSALYLCASSLGQGGSPLHFGNGTRLTVT.

The CDR3 coding sequence is TGCAGCGTCGTACTCCCAGGGGGTTCACCCCTCCACTTT. Translation: CSVVLPGGSPLHF. J is TRBJ1-6 and V is TRBV29-1; 7 bases align to TRBD1. The junction had 8 bases not matched to a gene; V was cut back by 6 bases and J by 9 bases. Germline loops: CDR1 SQVTM, CDR2 ANQGSEA. The CDR3 is 13 amino acids.

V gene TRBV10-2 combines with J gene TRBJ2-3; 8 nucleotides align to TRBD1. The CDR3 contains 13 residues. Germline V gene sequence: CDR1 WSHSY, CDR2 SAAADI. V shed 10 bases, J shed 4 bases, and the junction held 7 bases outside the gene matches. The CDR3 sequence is CATRDRPADTQYF. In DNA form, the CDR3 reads TGCGCCACCCGGGACAGGCCGGCAGATACGCAGTATTTT.